These T cell receptor beta chains were read from a single sample in a study of Tregs in tolerant kidney transplant recipients. Libraries were prepared by immunoSEQ multiplex PCR; TCRdb keeps only in-frame clonotypes and omits some of them. Of tens of thousands of clones detected, about 89% appear once; the ten largest clones hold around 0.4%. The specimen was CD4+ T cells from blood, collected before the transplant. The receptors shown here come from a human donor who received a combined kidney and bone marrow transplant. CDR3s include the opening cysteine and the closing phenylalanine or tryptophan. D genes are given only for firm matches. A clone size is listed for some rows: how often the clone was seen (once, few, many), or a class if it is expanded.

.	TRBV7-9	TRBD1	TRBJ1-5	TGTGCCAGCAGCGGCACAGGGGATCAGCCCCAGCATTTT	CASSGTGDQPQHF
.	TRBV28	TRBD1	TRBJ2-7	TGTGCCAGTTGGACAGGGATGAACCGGGAGCAGTACTTC	CASWTGMNREQYF
.	TRBV27	.	TRBJ2-7	TGTGCCAGCAGGCTCTTTTCCGGGAACTACGAGCAGTACTTC	CASRLFSGNYEQYF
.	TRBV18	.	TRBJ2-7	TGTGCCAGCTCACCATTGGCTAGCGCTCCCTACGAGCAGTACTTC	CASSPLASAPYEQYF
.	TRBV27	.	TRBJ1-5	TGTGCCAGCAGTTCCATCAGTCAGCCCCAGCATTTT	CASSSISQPQHF
.	TRBV5-1	.	TRBJ2-2	TGCGCCAGCAGCTCTACCGGGACTGCGCCCGGGGAGCTGTTTTTT	CASSSTGTAPGELFF
.	TRBV4-1	.	TRBJ1-2	TGCGCCAGCAGCCAACCAGGAAAGGGCGGGAACTATGGCTACACCTTC	CASSQPGKGGNYGYTF
.	TRBV28	.	TRBJ1-1	TGTGCCAGCAGACCCTATCAGGGGTTCACTGAAGCTTTCTTT	CASRPYQGFTEAFF
.	TRBV6-5	TRBD2	TRBJ2-7	TGTGCCAGCAGTTTGGGACTAGCGGGAGGGCCGAGGGAGCAGTACTTC	CASSLGLAGGPREQYF
.	TRBV29-1	.	TRBJ1-2	TGCAGCGTTGACCGGGACACCGCCCGCTATGGCTACACCTTC	CSVDRDTARYGYTF
.	TRBV28	.	TRBJ1-2	TGTGCCAGCAGTTTAGGGTCCCCACCTACTACTAACTATGGCTACACCTTC	CASSLGSPPTTNYGYTF
.	TRBV10-2	TRBD2	TRBJ2-7	TGCGCCAGCAGTGAGTCGGGAGGGCCAGGGCAGTACTTC	CASSESGGPGQYF
.	TRBV30	TRBD1	TRBJ2-7	TGTGCCTGGAGTGTCTGGGGACAGGGGGCCTCCTACGAGCAGTACTTC	CAWSVWGQGASYEQYF
.	TRBV2	TRBD2	TRBJ2-1	TGTGCCAGCAGGGGAGGGCGTAAGGCTTACAATGAGCAGTTCTTC	CASRGGRKAYNEQFF
.	TRBV18	.	TRBJ2-5	TGTGCCAGCTCACCGTTTCGAGAGACCCAGTACTTC	CASSPFRETQYF
.	TRBV7-6	.	TRBJ2-3	TGTGCCAGCAGCTTATCAGTTTGGGATACGCAGTATTTT	CASSLSVWDTQYF
.	TRBV5-4	TRBD2	TRBJ2-7	TGTGCCAGCAGCTTGGCCCCCCTCCGGGAGGGCCTCGAGCAGTACTTC	CASSLAPLREGLEQYF
.	TRBV9	TRBD1	TRBJ1-1	TGTGCCAGCAGCGTAGCTGTGGCAGGGGGCGCGAACACTGAAGCTTTCTTT	CASSVAVAGGANTEAFF
.	TRBV9	TRBD1	TRBJ2-2	TGTGCCAGCAGCGGCCGGGACAGGGGTCGCGGGGAGCTGTTTTTT	CASSGRDRGRGELFF
.	TRBV14	.	TRBJ1-1	TGTGCCAGCAGCCAAATGGAGGACACTGAAGCTTTCTTT	CASSQMEDTEAFF
.	TRBV25-1	TRBD1	TRBJ1-5	TGTGCCAGCAGTGCGGGACAGGGTCCTAGTTCAGCCCAGCATTTT	CASSAGQGPSSAQHF
.	TRBV19	TRBD1	TRBJ2-6	TGTGCCAGTAGTATAAGACAGGGTTCTGGGGCCAACGTCCTGACTTTC	CASSIRQGSGANVLTF
.	TRBV28	TRBD1	TRBJ1-5	TGTGCCAGCAGTTTATACCCGACAGGGGTTGGCAATCAGCCCCAGCATTTT	CASSLYPTGVGNQPQHF
.	TRBV19	.	TRBJ2-3	TGTGCCAGTACCGTAGCAGATACGCAGTATTTT	CASTVADTQYF
.	TRBV10-3	.	TRBJ2-3	TGTGCCATAGGGGTCGGCTCCACAGATACGCAGTATTTT	CAIGVGSTDTQYF
.	TRBV7-6	TRBD2	TRBJ2-5	TGTGCCAGCAGCTTAGTTGGGGGGGAGGAGACCCAGTACTTC	CASSLVGGEETQYF
.	TRBV28	.	TRBJ2-7	TGTGCCAGCAGTTTACCCGGGACCTACGAGCAGTACTTC	CASSLPGTYEQYF
.	TRBV4-1	TRBD2	TRBJ2-1	TGCGCCAGCAGATGGGGATTATATGGAGCGGGAGGGAACTCCTACAATGAGCAGTTCTTC	CASRWGLYGAGGNSYNEQFF
.	TRBV5-1	TRBD2	TRBJ2-3	TGCGCCAGCAGCTTGGTAGCGGGAGCCGTTCCCACAGATACGCAGTATTTT	CASSLVAGAVPTDTQYF
.	TRBV27	.	TRBJ2-1	TGTGCCAGCAGTTTGAGGGCTAGTCCCCCCCCTAACAATGAGCAGTTCTTC	CASSLRASPPPNNEQFF
.	TRBV10-3	.	TRBJ2-7	TGTGCCATCAAACAGGGAGTCCAGGGTTACGAGCAGTACTTC	CAIKQGVQGYEQYF
.	TRBV30	TRBD2	TRBJ2-3	TGTGCCTGGACGGTACTAGCGGGAGGGGCAGATACGCAGTATTTT	CAWTVLAGGADTQYF
few	TRBV19	TRBD1	TRBJ1-2	TGTGCCAGTAGTATACGGACAGGCCTTGGCTACACCTTC	CASSIRTGLGYTF
.	TRBV19	.	TRBJ2-1	TGTGCCAGTAGTGAGCTTTTTCGGTGGGACAAGAAGGGTCATGAGCAGTTCTTC	CASSELFRWDKKGHEQFF
.	TRBV5-1	.	TRBJ2-1	TGCGCCAGCAGCTTACAGGGAACTTACAATGAGCAGTTCTTC	CASSLQGTYNEQFF
.	TRBV2	TRBD2	TRBJ2-7	TGTGCCAGCAGGGCCTACGGACTAGCGGGGAACTACGAGCAGTACTTC	CASRAYGLAGNYEQYF
.	TRBV2	.	TRBJ2-3	TGTGCCAGCAGACAGACAGGTAGTACAGATACGCAGTATTTT	CASRQTGSTDTQYF